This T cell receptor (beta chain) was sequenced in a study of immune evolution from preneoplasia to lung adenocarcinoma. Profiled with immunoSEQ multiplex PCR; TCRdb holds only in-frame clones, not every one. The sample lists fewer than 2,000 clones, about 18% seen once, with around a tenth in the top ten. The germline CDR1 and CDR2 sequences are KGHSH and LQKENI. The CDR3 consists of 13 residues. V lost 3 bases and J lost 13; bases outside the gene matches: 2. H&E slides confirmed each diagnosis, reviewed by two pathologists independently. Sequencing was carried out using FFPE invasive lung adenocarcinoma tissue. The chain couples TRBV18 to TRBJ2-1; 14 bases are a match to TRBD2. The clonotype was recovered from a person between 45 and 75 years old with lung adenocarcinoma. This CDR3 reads CASSPGTSGSQFF. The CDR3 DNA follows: TGTGCCAGCTCACCCGGGACTAGCGGGAGTCAGTTCTTC.